The clone carrying this T cell receptor beta chain was detected a few times. CDR3 size: 19 residues. CDR1 SGDLS and CDR2 YYNGEE come from the germline V gene. Trimming removed 1 base from V and 1 base from J; junction bases left unmatched: 7. The authors' processing: Reference gene primer amplification in the assay estimated nucleated cell counts. Libraries were prepared by immunoSEQ multiplex PCR; TCRdb keeps only in-frame clonotypes and omits some of them. That table furnishes V, J and clone size, whereas the DNA furnished D and trimming. Here the sample spans some 350,000 clones, 87% being singletons. This sample is drawn from a study of blood T cell repertoires in COVID-19. Study-wide context: There were acute and convalescent COVID-19 samples, and they came from the United States, Italy and Spain. Sample material is recorded as cDNA or gDNA derived from T cells, B-cell-depleted T cells, or PBMCs.

The receptor comes from a woman between 45 and 60 years old with COVID-19, enrolled during active disease. Sequencing was done on a sample of peripheral blood. The chain joins TRBV9 to TRBJ2-6; 11 bases line up with TRBD2. The CDR3 DNA is TGTGCCAGCAGCGTATCCGGGACTAGCGGCTGGTCTGGGGCCAACGTCCTGACTTTC. As protein: CASSVSGTSGWSGANVLTF. Filled out from reference TRBV9 and TRBJ2-6, the complete variable domain reads DSGVTQTPKHLITATGQRVTLRCSPRSGDLSVYWYQQSLDQGLQFLIQYYNGEERAKGNILERFSAQQFPDLHSELNLSSLELGDSALYFCASSVSGTSGWSGANVLTFGAGSRLTVL.